Listed below are T cell receptor beta chains from one sample, sequenced in a study of blood T cells in healthy people across ages. TCRdb re-called the 5' RACE reads with MiXCR, one entry per CDR3 protein. The table has 2 million or so distinct CDR3 sequences, around half seen once. The sample was blood. All receptors come from a woman aged 35 to 49 in good health. Each CDR3 is given with its conserved first and last residue. A D gene is named only where the DNA matches it firmly. The size field is filled for only some rows; it gives once, few, many or a size class.

DNA	CDR3	V	J	D	size
TGTGCCAGCTCGCCCGGGACTGGTGGATGGACCCAGTACTTC	CASSPGTGGWTQYF	TRBV18	TRBJ2-5	.	few
TGTGCCAGCAGCTTACACAGTCGAAACTATGGCTACACCTTC	CASSLHSRNYGYTF	TRBV7-2	TRBJ1-2	.	.
TGTGCCAGCAGCGCCCCGGGACAGGGTGTATTTACGCAGTATTTT	CASSAPGQGVFTQYF	TRBV7-2	TRBJ2-3	TRBD1	few
TGTGCCAGCAGCTCTCCCAGACACTCTGGGGCCAACGTCCTGACTTTC	CASSSPRHSGANVLTF	TRBV7-9	TRBJ2-6	.	few
TGTGCCAGCAGCGTGTCGGGGGGCCACTCCTACAATGAGCAGTTCTTC	CASSVSGGHSYNEQFF	TRBV9	TRBJ2-1	.	.
TGCGCCAGCAGCTTGGGTTCGGGAGAGACCCTGTACTTC	CASSLGSGETLYF	TRBV5-1	TRBJ2-5	.	.
TGTGCCGGCAGCTTGGGCGACGGTGAGCAGTTCTTC	CAGSLGDGEQFF	TRBV5-6	TRBJ2-1	.	.
TGTGCCAGCAGTTACTGGTCGGAGGGTAGCGAGCAGTACTTC	CASSYWSEGSEQYF	TRBV6-2/TRBV6-3	TRBJ2-7	.	few
TGTGCCACCGGATCAGGGCGGAACAATCAGCCCCAGCATTTT	CATGSGRNNQPQHF	TRBV7-9	TRBJ1-5	.	.
TGCAGTGCTAGGTTGACACGTACCTTGTTCTTC	CSARLTRTLFF	TRBV20-1	TRBJ2-1	.	once
TGTGCCAGCAGTTACAATGCGGGACACTCCTACGAGCAGTACTTC	CASSYNAGHSYEQYF	TRBV6-5	TRBJ2-7	.	few
TGTGCCAGCAGCTCAACAGGGAGAAACACTGAAGCTTTCTTT	CASSSTGRNTEAFF	TRBV11-3	TRBJ1-1	.	few
TGTGCCAGCAGCCGCCGACAGGTAGATCATGAAAAACTGTTTTTT	CASSRRQVDHEKLFF	TRBV7-2	TRBJ1-4	.	.
TGTTCTCCGGGACTCTACAATGAGCAGTTCTTC	CSPGLYNEQFF	TRBV7-6	TRBJ2-1	.	.
TGTGCCAGCGGTGAAGCTTTCTTT	CASGEAFF	TRBV28	TRBJ1-1	.	.
TGTGTCAGCAGCTCGACAGGGGGCAAGACCCAGTACTTC	CVSSSTGGKTQYF	TRBV6-5	TRBJ2-5	TRBD1	.
TGTGCCAGCAGTGAAACGGGACTAGCGGGGGGGAGGTACAATGAGCAGTTCTTC	CASSETGLAGGRYNEQFF	TRBV28	TRBJ2-1	TRBD2	.
TGCGCCAGCAGCCAAGGAAGCGGCGCGGGGGGCAATGAGCAGTTCTTC	CASSQGSGAGGNEQFF	TRBV4-3	TRBJ2-1	TRBD2	.
TGTGCCAGCAGCTCCTCAGGGGGCAAGGGGCAGACCCAGTACTTC	CASSSSGGKGQTQYF	TRBV7-3	TRBJ2-5	TRBD1	.
TGTGCCAGCAGTCGGGACCCTCTAGCGGGGGGGCCGGAGACCCAGTACTTC	CASSRDPLAGGPETQYF	TRBV2	TRBJ2-5	TRBD2	.
TGCAGTGCCCATCCGGGGCTTCACACAGATACGCAGTATTTT	CSAHPGLHTDTQYF	TRBV20-1	TRBJ2-3	.	.
TGTGCTAGCAGCCTAACCCAAGGGGCAGAGACCCAGTACTTC	CASSLTQGAETQYF	TRBV7-7	TRBJ2-5	.	.
TGTGCCAGCAGTAGGCGATTCCAAGAGACCCAGTTCTTC	CASSRRFQETQFF	TRBV6-2/TRBV6-3	TRBJ2-1	.	.
TGCAGTGCTAGGAACAGGGCCCGTCCTTATAATTCACCCCTCCACTTT	CSARNRARPYNSPLHF	TRBV20-1	TRBJ1-6	.	.
TGCAGTGCCCCGGACAGGGGGGGCTATGGCTACACCTTC	CSAPDRGGYGYTF	TRBV20-1	TRBJ1-2	TRBD1	few
TGTGCCACCAGTGATTTGGCAGGGTTAGGCGATGAGCAGTTCTTC	CATSDLAGLGDEQFF	TRBV24-1	TRBJ2-1	.	.
TGCGCCAGCAGCCAAGGGGGACATCCATACAATGAGCAGTTCTTC	CASSQGGHPYNEQFF	TRBV4-3	TRBJ2-1	.	.
TGTGCCAGCAGCCTTGGGGGGCAGGGAAGCTCCTATAATTCACCCCTCCACTTT	CASSLGGQGSSYNSPLHF	TRBV7-2	TRBJ1-6	.	.
TGCGCCAGCAGCCGAGACAGTGGGCCCGATACGCAGTATTTT	CASSRDSGPDTQYF	TRBV4-3	TRBJ2-3	.	.
TGTGCCAGCACCCTGGGACAGGGGACCGCAGATACGCAGTATTTT	CASTLGQGTADTQYF	TRBV12-3/TRBV12-4	TRBJ2-3	TRBD1	.
TGCAGTGGATGCATAGCGGGCACAGATACGCAGTATTTT	CSGCIAGTDTQYF	TRBV20-1	TRBJ2-3	.	.
TGTGCCAGCAGTTACTCGATTTGGAGCGGGGGGATCACAGATACGCAGTATTTT	CASSYSIWSGGITDTQYF	TRBV6-5	TRBJ2-3	TRBD2	few
TGTGCCAGCAGTTTGGAACAGGGGTTTAACAATGAGCAGTTCTTC	CASSLEQGFNNEQFF	TRBV28	TRBJ2-1	TRBD1	.
TGCGCCAGCAGCTTGGAGGGGCCAGGTGCCTACAATGAGCAGTTCTTC	CASSLEGPGAYNEQFF	TRBV5-1	TRBJ2-1	.	few
TGTGCTAGTGGTTTAAACGGATGGGACGGCGGCTATGGCTACACCTTC	CASGLNGWDGGYGYTF	TRBV12-5	TRBJ1-2	.	.
TGCGCCTCTGGGACAGGGCCCACAGATACGCAGTATTTT	CASGTGPTDTQYF	TRBV5-1	TRBJ2-3	TRBD1	once
TGTGCCAGCAGGCCCATTGACGGGTCCTACGAGCAGTACTTC	CASRPIDGSYEQYF	TRBV6-2/TRBV6-3	TRBJ2-7	.	.